This is a list of T cell receptor beta chains from one sample in a study of cytotoxic CD8 clonotypes in ibrutinib-treated CLL. Produced via immunoSEQ multiplex PCR; TCRdb's table is partial and in-frame only. Among around 50,000 clones listed, 57% were seen once. Sample: PBMCs, taken after 24 months of ibrutinib treatment. Every receptor here comes from a human donor with chronic lymphocytic leukemia. Both conserved end residues are part of each CDR3. A D gene is named only where the DNA matches it firmly. A clone size is listed for some rows: how often the clone was seen (once, few, many), or a class if it is expanded.

clone size: NA
CDR3 length: 15
D gene: NA
V gene: TRBV6-6
J gene: TRBJ1-6
CDR3 protein: CASSYTQGYNSPLHF
CDR3 DNA: TGTGCCAGCAGTTACACTCAGGGCTATAATTCACCCCTCCACTTT

clone size: NA
CDR3 length: 16
D gene: TRBD1
V gene: TRBV6-1
J gene: TRBJ2-2
CDR3 protein: CASSGAGQGGAGELFF
CDR3 DNA: TGTGCCAGCAGTGGTGCGGGACAGGGGGGCGCCGGGGAGCTGTTTTTT

clone size: NA
CDR3 length: 12
D gene: NA
V gene: TRBV13
J gene: TRBJ1-1
CDR3 protein: CASSLFGTEAFF
CDR3 DNA: TGTGCCAGCAGCCTCTTCGGGACTGAAGCTTTCTTT

clone size: NA
CDR3 length: 14
D gene: TRBD1
V gene: TRBV19
J gene: TRBJ1-3
CDR3 protein: CASRPGTGGNTIYF
CDR3 DNA: TGTGCCAGCAGGCCCGGGACAGGGGGAAACACCATATATTTT

clone size: few
CDR3 length: 13
D gene: TRBD2
V gene: TRBV7-8
J gene: TRBJ2-1
CDR3 protein: CASSPGLELEQFF
CDR3 DNA: TGTGCCAGCAGCCCCGGACTAGAGTTAGAGCAGTTCTTC

clone size: few
CDR3 length: 11
D gene: NA
V gene: TRBV6-6
J gene: TRBJ2-3
CDR3 protein: CASSYGIIWYF
CDR3 DNA: TGTGCCAGCAGTTATGGGATCATATGGTATTTT

clone size: once
CDR3 length: 12
D gene: NA
V gene: TRBV11-2
J gene: TRBJ2-7
CDR3 protein: CASSSTSYEQYF
CDR3 DNA: TGTGCCAGCAGCTCAACCTCCTACGAGCAGTACTTC

clone size: NA
CDR3 length: 15
D gene: NA
V gene: TRBV6-1
J gene: TRBJ2-2
CDR3 protein: CASSVASANTGELFF
CDR3 DNA: TGTGCCAGCAGTGTGGCGAGCGCGAACACCGGGGAGCTGTTTTTT

clone size: NA
CDR3 length: 13
D gene: NA
V gene: TRBV19
J gene: TRBJ2-7
CDR3 protein: CASSAFRGYEQYF
CDR3 DNA: TGTGCCAGTAGTGCCTTCAGGGGATACGAGCAGTACTTC

clone size: NA
CDR3 length: 16
D gene: TRBD1
V gene: TRBV6-5
J gene: TRBJ2-7
CDR3 protein: CASSYSVQGSPYEQYF
CDR3 DNA: TGTGCCAGCAGTTACTCAGTACAGGGGAGCCCCTACGAGCAGTACTTC

clone size: NA
CDR3 length: 13
D gene: NA
V gene: TRBV29-1
J gene: TRBJ1-2
CDR3 protein: CSVETGTSSGYTF
CDR3 DNA: TGCAGCGTTGAAACAGGGACTTCTAGTGGCTACACCTTC

clone size: NA
CDR3 length: 15
D gene: NA
V gene: TRBV6-6
J gene: TRBJ1-5
CDR3 protein: CASSYAGQLNQPQHF
CDR3 DNA: TGTGCCAGCAGTTACGCGGGACAACTCAATCAGCCCCAGCATTTT

clone size: NA
CDR3 length: 15
D gene: TRBD2
V gene: TRBV6-5
J gene: TRBJ2-3
CDR3 protein: CASSHLAGGGDTQYF
CDR3 DNA: TGTGCCAGCAGTCACTTAGCGGGGGGCGGGGATACGCAGTATTTT

clone size: NA
CDR3 length: 18
D gene: NA
V gene: TRBV5-1
J gene: TRBJ2-2
CDR3 protein: CASRDGYPTTANTGELFF
CDR3 DNA: TGCGCCAGCAGGGATGGCTACCCTACTACCGCGAACACCGGGGAGCTGTTTTTT

clone size: NA
CDR3 length: 14
D gene: NA
V gene: TRBV4-1
J gene: TRBJ1-1
CDR3 protein: CASSSYRLNTEAFF
CDR3 DNA: TGCGCCAGCAGCTCCTACAGACTGAACACTGAAGCTTTCTTT

clone size: NA
CDR3 length: 14
D gene: TRBD1
V gene: TRBV15
J gene: TRBJ1-2
CDR3 protein: CATSQGTANYGYTF
CDR3 DNA: TGTGCCACCAGCCAAGGGACAGCTAACTATGGCTACACCTTC

clone size: once
CDR3 length: 13
D gene: TRBD1
V gene: TRBV5-4
J gene: TRBJ2-3
CDR3 protein: CAGLEQGIDTQYF
CDR3 DNA: TGTGCCGGGCTAGAACAGGGGATTGATACGCAGTATTTT

clone size: NA
CDR3 length: 13
D gene: NA
V gene: TRBV7-9
J gene: TRBJ1-4
CDR3 protein: CASSSSVGQKLFF
CDR3 DNA: TGTGCCAGCAGCTCGTCAGTTGGACAAAAACTGTTTTTT

clone size: NA
CDR3 length: 14
D gene: NA
V gene: TRBV5-1
J gene: TRBJ2-3
CDR3 protein: CASSSAPLGYTQYF
CDR3 DNA: TGCGCCAGCAGCTCTGCCCCTCTAGGGTATACGCAGTATTTT

clone size: NA
CDR3 length: 14
D gene: NA
V gene: TRBV5-1
J gene: TRBJ2-5
CDR3 protein: CASSLFGLQETQYF
CDR3 DNA: TGCGCCAGCAGCTTGTTCGGCCTACAAGAGACCCAGTACTTC

clone size: NA
CDR3 length: 14
D gene: NA
V gene: TRBV4-1
J gene: TRBJ1-6
CDR3 protein: CASSQERSNSPLHF
CDR3 DNA: TGCGCCAGCAGCCAAGAGCGATCCAATTCACCCCTCCACTTT

clone size: few
CDR3 length: 11
D gene: NA
V gene: TRBV6-5
J gene: TRBJ2-5
CDR3 protein: CASTFRETQYF
CDR3 DNA: TGTGCCAGCACCTTCCGGGAGACCCAGTACTTC

clone size: NA
CDR3 length: 12
D gene: NA
V gene: TRBV29-1
J gene: TRBJ1-2
CDR3 protein: CSVIREAGGYTF
CDR3 DNA: TGCAGCGTCATAAGGGAGGCGGGTGGCTACACCTTC

clone size: NA
CDR3 length: 13
D gene: TRBD2
V gene: TRBV10-3
J gene: TRBJ2-5
CDR3 protein: CANKASGAETQYF
CDR3 DNA: TGTGCCAACAAGGCTAGCGGGGCTGAGACCCAGTACTTC

clone size: few
CDR3 length: 13
D gene: TRBD1
V gene: TRBV19
J gene: TRBJ1-1
CDR3 protein: CASRGQGGTEAFF
CDR3 DNA: TGTGCCAGTAGGGGACAGGGAGGCACTGAAGCTTTCTTT

clone size: NA
CDR3 length: 16
D gene: NA
V gene: TRBV5-6
J gene: TRBJ2-2
CDR3 protein: CASSPDFLSGTGELFF
CDR3 DNA: TGTGCCAGCAGCCCGGACTTTCTCTCGGGCACCGGGGAGCTGTTTTTT

clone size: NA
CDR3 length: 17
D gene: TRBD1
V gene: TRBV27
J gene: TRBJ2-1
CDR3 protein: CASSLYGGQGDYNEQFF
CDR3 DNA: TGTGCCAGCAGTTTATATGGGGGACAGGGGGATTACAATGAGCAGTTCTTC

clone size: NA
CDR3 length: 15
D gene: NA
V gene: TRBV2
J gene: TRBJ1-5
CDR3 protein: CASTLGLNSNQPQHF
CDR3 DNA: TGTGCCAGCACCCTGGGGCTGAATAGCAATCAGCCCCAGCATTTT

clone size: few
CDR3 length: 14
D gene: NA
V gene: TRBV6-6
J gene: TRBJ1-6
CDR3 protein: CASRTGPENSPLHF
CDR3 DNA: TGTGCCAGCCGTACCGGGCCCGAGAATTCACCCCTCCACTTT

clone size: NA
CDR3 length: 15
D gene: NA
V gene: TRBV5-1
J gene: TRBJ2-7
CDR3 protein: CASSLGQLSADEQYF
CDR3 DNA: TGCGCCAGCAGCTTGGGACAGCTCTCAGCGGACGAGCAGTACTTC

clone size: few
CDR3 length: 14
D gene: NA
V gene: TRBV5-1
J gene: TRBJ1-4
CDR3 protein: CASSLETTNEKLFF
CDR3 DNA: TGCGCCAGCAGCTTGGAGACAACTAATGAAAAACTGTTTTTT

clone size: NA
CDR3 length: 13
D gene: TRBD1
V gene: TRBV6-1
J gene: TRBJ2-7
CDR3 protein: CAGSQTGISEQYF
CDR3 DNA: TGTGCCGGATCCCAGACAGGGATCAGCGAGCAGTACTTC

clone size: NA
CDR3 length: 17
D gene: NA
V gene: TRBV9
J gene: TRBJ2-2
CDR3 protein: CASSVGRTYANTGELFF
CDR3 DNA: TGTGCCAGCAGCGTAGGACGGACTTACGCGAACACCGGGGAGCTGTTTTTT

clone size: NA
CDR3 length: 14
D gene: NA
V gene: TRBV2
J gene: TRBJ1-3
CDR3 protein: CASSDPGTGNTIYF
CDR3 DNA: TGTGCCAGCAGTGACCCGGGGACTGGAAACACCATATATTTT

clone size: NA
CDR3 length: 16
D gene: TRBD1
V gene: TRBV11-1
J gene: TRBJ2-7
CDR3 protein: CASSQTGQGPNTKQYF
CDR3 DNA: TGTGCCAGCAGCCAGACAGGACAGGGGCCAAATACGAAGCAGTACTTC

clone size: NA
CDR3 length: 14
D gene: NA
V gene: TRBV15
J gene: TRBJ2-3
CDR3 protein: CATSRRMTGDTQYF
CDR3 DNA: TGTGCCACCAGCAGACGGATGACTGGCGATACGCAGTATTTT

clone size: few
CDR3 length: 17
D gene: NA
V gene: TRBV5-4
J gene: TRBJ1-6
CDR3 protein: CASSLFFGGSYNSPLHF
CDR3 DNA: TGTGCCAGCAGCTTGTTCTTCGGGGGATCCTATAATTCACCCCTCCACTTT

clone size: once
CDR3 length: 12
D gene: NA
V gene: TRBV2
J gene: TRBJ1-6
CDR3 protein: CASSEQNSPLHF
CDR3 DNA: TGTGCCAGCAGTGAACAGAATTCACCCCTCCACTTT

clone size: few
CDR3 length: 15
D gene: NA
V gene: TRBV11-2
J gene: TRBJ2-2
CDR3 protein: CASSLSDSNTGELFF
CDR3 DNA: TGTGCCAGCAGCTTATCGGACAGTAACACCGGGGAGCTGTTTTTT

clone size: NA
CDR3 length: 15
D gene: TRBD1
V gene: TRBV6-6
J gene: TRBJ1-2
CDR3 protein: CASSYEGQGNYGYTF
CDR3 DNA: TGTGCCAGCAGTTATGAGGGACAGGGAAACTATGGCTACACCTTC

clone size: NA
CDR3 length: 13
D gene: TRBD1
V gene: TRBV6-5
J gene: TRBJ1-2
CDR3 protein: CASRTGDWNGYTF
CDR3 DNA: TGTGCCAGCAGGACAGGGGATTGGAATGGCTACACCTTC